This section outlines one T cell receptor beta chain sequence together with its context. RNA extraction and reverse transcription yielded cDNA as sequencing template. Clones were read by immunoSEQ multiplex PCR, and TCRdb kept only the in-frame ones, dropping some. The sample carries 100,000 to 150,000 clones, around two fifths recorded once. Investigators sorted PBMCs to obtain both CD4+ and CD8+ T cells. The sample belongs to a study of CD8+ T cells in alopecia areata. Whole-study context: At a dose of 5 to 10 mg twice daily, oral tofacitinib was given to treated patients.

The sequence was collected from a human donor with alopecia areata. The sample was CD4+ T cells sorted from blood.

CDR3 nucleotides: TGTGCCAGTAGTATTAGGACAACTACTAGCACAGATACGCAGTATTTT. Protein: CASSIRTTTSTDTQYF. This chain connects TRBV19 to TRBJ2-3; possibly TRBD1 for D (5 bases). Trimming pared 3 bases from V and 0 bases from J, leaving 13 bases between. Germline V lookup: CDR1 LNHDA, CDR2 SQIVND (reference sequence). The CDR3 is made up of 16 amino acids.